The 15 T cell receptor beta chains listed next were all sequenced from one sample in a study of identical twins. MiXCR, applied by TCRdb to the 5' RACE reads, yields one record per CDR3 protein. This sample has approximately 630,000 distinct CDR3 sequences, with under 8.5% found just once. A further study also used this sample, focusing on yellow fever vaccine responses in identical twins.

Sequencing was done on a sample of PBMCs. All receptors derive from a woman aged 18-30 years in good health.

This clonotype showed up just a few times. The rearrangement uses TRBV15 and TRBJ1-2; TRBD1 is a possible D gene (5 bases). Per germline, CDR1 LNHNV and CDR2 YYDKDF (reference sequence). V was shortened by 3 bases and J by 8 bases, with 10 bases between the two germline ends. The CDR3 is 12 residues long. The CDR3 DNA sequence: TGTGCCACCAGCAGGGGGACTGGGGGCTACACCTTC. Translated, it gives CATSRGTGGYTF.

The chain is built from TRBV6-1 and TRBJ1-1, with 7 bases matching TRBD1. Germline V gives CDR1 MNHNS, CDR2 SASEGT. This CDR3 spans 17 amino acids. With V trimmed by 6 bases and J by 1 base, 14 bases remained unmatched. The CDR3: CASRGGQYGWGNTEAFF. CDR3 DNA: TGTGCCAGCAGGGGGGGACAGTACGGTTGGGGGAACACTGAAGCTTTCTTT.

Ten or more counts support this clonotype. The chain uses TRBV2 and TRBJ1-5, with D hard to call. V was trimmed by 2 bases and J by 3 bases, leaving 5 bases between them. This CDR3 is 13 amino acids long. Germline assignment: CDR1 SNHLY and CDR2 FYNNEI. The CDR3 region has the DNA TGTGCCAGCAGTGAAATCTCCAATCAGCCCCAGCATTTT. Its protein is CASSEISNQPQHF.

This clonotype occurred many times. The rearrangement uses TRBV7-9 and TRBJ1-4; TRBD1 agrees at 9 bases. The CDR3 has 14 residues. Trimming removed 5 bases from V and 7 bases from J; junction bases left unmatched: 5. Germline CDR1 is SEHNR and CDR2 is FQNEAQ (reference sequence). The CDR3 DNA follows: TGTGCCAGCAGCCCACAGGGGGCTAGTGAAAAACTGTTTTTT. This translates into CASSPQGASEKLFF.

This clonotype came up a few times. The chain uses TRBV12-3 or TRBV12-4 and TRBJ2-1; tentatively, D is TRBD1 or TRBD2 (5 bases each). Between the trimmed V and J ends, which lost 6 bases and 4 bases, there was a span of 19 bases. The CDR3 sequence is 16 residues long. The CDR3 is CASSLSGEGPYNEQFF. The CDR3 nucleotides are TGTGCCAGCAGCTTATCAGGTGAGGGACCTTACAATGAGCAGTTCTTC.

The chain links TRBV9 to TRBJ1-4; TRBD1 might be the D (5 bases). The V gene's germline CDR1 is SGDLS and CDR2 YYNGEE. The CDR3 has 18 amino acids. The germline V and J ends were trimmed by 0 bases and 5 bases, with 20 bases remaining between them. CDR3 nucleotides: TGTGCCAGCAGCGTAGGAATCGTGGTGGAGGGGATAAATGAAAAACTGTTTTTT. It specifies CASSVGIVVEGINEKLFF.

The gene calls are TRBV29-1 and TRBJ2-5; no firm D call. Looked up from germline, CDR1 is SQVTM and CDR2 is ANQGSEA. The germline V and J ends were trimmed by 3 bases and 3 bases, with 5 bases remaining between them. The CDR3 runs 11 residues. The CDR3 coding sequence is TGCAGCGTTGAGGCAGAAGAGACCCAGTACTTC. It translates to CSVEAEETQYF.

The gene calls are TRBV20-1 and TRBJ1-3; D is ambiguous. The CDR3 is made up of 14 amino acids. Germline V gene data show CDR1 as DFQATT and CDR2 as SNEGSKA (reference sequence). V was trimmed by 2 bases and J by 3 bases, leaving 11 bases between them. The CDR3 reads CSARSRPLGNTIYF. The CDR3 DNA follows: TGCAGTGCTAGAAGCAGGCCCCTTGGAAACACCATATATTTT.

This clonotype appeared a few times. The chain combines TRBV5-1 with TRBJ2-5, with D possibly being TRBD2 (5 bases). Trimming shortened V by 5 bases and J by 2 bases, and 19 bases separated the two germline ends. This CDR3 is built from 16 residues. In germline, CDR1 is SGHRS, CDR2 YFSETQ. Here the CDR3 reads CASRPANGVGQETQYF. In DNA form, the CDR3 reads TGCGCCAGCAGACCCGCAAACGGGGTAGGGCAAGAGACCCAGTACTTC.

This clonotype was counted a few times. V usage is TRBV20-1 and J usage is TRBJ2-1, with 8 bases lining up with TRBD2. The CDR3 sequence is 14 residues long. V shed 7 bases and J 12 bases; nucleotides not matched to a gene: 17. CDR1 is DFQATT and CDR2 is SNEGSKA in the germline V gene (reference sequence). This chain's CDR3 is CSVPAGAPGRGQFF. The CDR3 DNA is TGCAGTGTCCCAGCGGGGGCCCCTGGTCGAGGGCAGTTCTTC.

The chain joins TRBV20-1 to TRBJ2-1, with 7 nucleotides matching TRBD1. After removal of 5 bases from V and 3 bases from J, the junction contained 13 bases not matched to a gene. The CDR3 runs to 16 residues. The germline gives CDR1 DFQATT, CDR2 SNEGSKA (reference sequence). CDR3 DNA sequence: TGCAGTGCTCAATCCCCACAGGGGCCTAACTACAATGAGCAGTTCTTC. As protein: CSAQSPQGPNYNEQFF.

This clonotype was observed a few times. The chain recombines TRBV7-8 with TRBJ2-7; 8 nucleotides align to TRBD1. Per the germline V gene, CDR1 is SGHVS and CDR2 is FQNEAQ. The CDR3 covers 16 residues. Germline trimming cut 6 bases from V and 7 bases from J; bases unmatched to any gene: 17. CDR3 in amino acids: CASSLPPGTGALEQYF. The CDR3 DNA is TGTGCCAGCAGTCTCCCGCCCGGGACAGGAGCGTTGGAGCAGTACTTC.

This chain uses TRBV5-1 with TRBJ2-1; TRBD2 matches 8 bases. The J segment lost 5 bases and the V segment lost 2 bases, leaving 6 bases of the junction unmatched. Germline CDR1 is SGHRS and CDR2 is YFSETQ. This CDR3 region has 15 residues. The CDR3 loop reads CASSFRRGGDNEQFF. As DNA, the CDR3 is TGCGCCAGCAGCTTTAGACGGGGGGGTGACAATGAGCAGTTCTTC.

This clonotype was picked up a small number of times. This chain joins TRBV7-9 and TRBJ1-5; 9 bases map to TRBD1. This CDR3 spans 14 amino acids. Trimming at V came to 7 bases and at J to 6 bases, leaving 7 bases not matched to a gene. The V gene's germline CDR1 is SEHNR and CDR2 FQNEAQ (reference sequence). CDR3 sequence (DNA): TGTGCCAGCACCTCCGGGACAGGGTTTCAGCCCCAGCATTTT. Protein: CASTSGTGFQPQHF.

This clonotype turned up a few times. The J gene is TRBJ2-1, the V gene TRBV29-1; TRBD2 is a possible D gene (5 bases). V shed 5 bases and J shed 3 bases, with 14 bases lying between them. The CDR3 is 14 residues long. The germline V gene has CDR1 SQVTM and CDR2 ANQGSEA. CDR3 sequence (DNA): TGCAGCGTTAATAAGGGTGGACTCTACAATGAGCAGTTCTTC. Its translation is CSVNKGGLYNEQFF.